These 27 T cell receptor beta chains share one sample of origin, sequenced in a study of cytomegalovirus exposure and HLA in healthy donors. Vbeta (60) and Jbeta (13) primers were used in the PCR. Produced via immunoSEQ multiplex PCR; TCRdb's table is partial and in-frame only. The sample consists of about 190,000 clones, roughly three quarters of them appearing once. The sequencing sample was made of PBMCs. The source of these receptors is a woman under 30 in good health and CMV-seronegative.

This chain uses TRBV30 with TRBJ1-6; D might be TRBD1 (6 bases). V dropped 0 bases and J dropped 9 bases, with 15 bases sitting between them. Germline V gene sequence: CDR1 GTSNPN, CDR2 SVGIG (reference sequence). The CDR3 length is 15 residues. CDR3 in amino acids: CAWSVSGGLTSPLHF. The DNA for the CDR3 is TGTGCCTGGAGTGTATCCGGGGGGCTCACTTCACCCCTCCACTTT.

The chain uses TRBV18 and TRBJ1-1; 9 nucleotides align to TRBD1. The CDR3 is made up of 15 amino acids. V lost 3 bases and J lost 5; bases outside the gene matches: 7. Per germline, CDR1 KGHSH and CDR2 LQKENI. The CDR3 DNA sequence: TGTGCCAGCTCACCGGGACAGGGATCAGGGACTGAAGCTTTCTTT. This gives the protein CASSPGQGSGTEAFF.

The chain employs TRBV4-1 and TRBJ1-5, with D unresolved. CDR1 MGHRA and CDR2 YSYEKL come from the germline V gene. The CDR3 length is 13 residues. V was cut by 1 base and J by 3 bases, with 4 bases left in between. DNA for the CDR3: TGCGCCAGCAGCCAAGGACACAATCAGCCCCAGCATTTT. Encoded protein: CASSQGHNQPQHF.

The chain has TRBV5-6 and TRBJ2-3; D is unclear. Trimming shortened V by 2 bases and J by 1 base, and 14 bases separated the two germline ends. The CDR3 totals 16 residues. Germline V gene lookup returns CDR1 SGHDT and CDR2 YYEEEE. The CDR3: CASSFALSLGTDTQYF. The CDR3 bases are TGTGCCAGCAGCTTCGCGCTGAGTTTAGGCACAGATACGCAGTATTTT.

This chain connects TRBV30 to TRBJ1-3, with D hard to call. Germline CDR1 reads GTSNPN; CDR2 reads SVGIG (reference sequence). This CDR3 comprises 12 residues. V lost 1 base and J 7 bases, leaving 8 bases between the germline ends. The CDR3 DNA follows: TGTGCCTGGAGTGAAGACGGGAACACCATATATTTT. This translates into CAWSEDGNTIYF.

This chain links TRBV10-3 with TRBJ2-7; D unresolved. CDR1 and CDR2 (germline): ENHRY, SYGVKD. CDR3 length: 13 amino acids. Deletions cut 2 bases from V and 1 base from J, with 6 bases between. The CDR3 loop is CAISEGGSYEQYF. CDR3 bases: TGTGCCATCAGTGAGGGCGGATCCTACGAGCAGTACTTC.

The rearrangement joins TRBV7-2 to TRBJ2-3; D is possibly TRBD1 (5 bases). Germline CDR1 reads SGHTA; CDR2 reads FQGNSA. Trimming pared 2 bases from V and 6 bases from J, leaving 9 bases between. The CDR3 contains 13 residues. The CDR3 spells CASSLTGADTQYF. CDR3 sequence (DNA): TGTGCCAGCAGCTTAACTGGGGCTGATACGCAGTATTTT.

The V and J genes are TRBV5-8 and TRBJ2-3, with D tentatively TRBD1 (5 bases). V lost 3 bases and J 2 bases, leaving 16 bases between the germline ends. The CDR3 covers 16 residues. Germline CDR1 SGHTS, CDR2 YDEGEE. The CDR3 nucleotides read TGTGCCAGCAGCTACCTACAACAGGTGTCCACAGATACGCAGTATTTT. The encoded protein is CASSYLQQVSTDTQYF.

The V call is TRBV29-1, the J call TRBJ1-1; weak D call: TRBD1 (6 bases). Germline V gene data show CDR1 as SQVTM and CDR2 as ANQGSEA. V lost 6 bases and J lost 6, with 14 bases in between. CDR3 length: 12 residues. The CDR3 nucleotides are TGCAGCGTAATACCAGGACAGTCTGAAGCTTTCTTT. It encodes CSVIPGQSEAFF.

The V call is TRBV27, the J call TRBJ1-4; 10 bases align to TRBD1. CDR3 length: 17 amino acids. V lost 5 bases to trimming and J lost 0 bases; unmatched junction nucleotides: 6. CDR1 is MNHEY and CDR2 is SMNVEV in the germline V gene (reference sequence). CDR3 DNA sequence: TGTGCCAGCAGTCTCCGGACAGGGGGGACAACTAATGAAAAACTGTTTTTT. Translating it yields CASSLRTGGTTNEKLFF.

This chain connects TRBV7-2 to TRBJ2-4, with D maybe TRBD2 (6 bases). The CDR3 has 12 amino acids. Trimming stripped 5 bases from V and 7 bases from J, with 9 bases between. Germline values: CDR1 SGHTA, CDR2 FQGNSA. CDR3 bases: TGTGCCAGCAGCCATCGGGGGAACATTCAGTACTTC. This codes for CASSHRGNIQYF.

The chain joins TRBV2 to TRBJ2-5, with 7 bases fitting TRBD2. V lost 3 bases and J lost 4; bases outside the gene matches: 8. The germline V gene encodes CDR1 SNHLY and CDR2 FYNNEI. The CDR3 length is 15 residues. The chain's CDR3 is CASSDAVAGRETQYF. The CDR3 nucleotides are TGTGCCAGCAGTGATGCTGTAGCGGGCCGAGAGACCCAGTACTTC.

V gene TRBV29-1 combines with J gene TRBJ2-5, with D perhaps TRBD2 (5 bases). CDR3 size: 13 residues. From germline, CDR1 is SQVTM and CDR2 ANQGSEA. V was shortened by 2 bases and J by 2 bases, with 9 bases between the two germline ends. CDR3 in DNA: TGCAGCGTTGAATCGACTATGCAAGAGACCCAGTACTTC. Encoded protein: CSVESTMQETQYF.

The J gene is TRBJ2-2, the V gene TRBV19, with D possibly matching TRBD2 (6 bases). V shed 3 bases and J shed 3 bases, with 11 bases lying between them. Germline lookup yields CDR1 LNHDA and CDR2 SQIVND (reference sequence). The CDR3 has 15 amino acids. The CDR3 loop reads CASSIGGRYTGELFF. The CDR3 nucleotides read TGTGCCAGTAGTATTGGGGGGAGGTACACCGGGGAGCTGTTTTTT.

The chain couples TRBV5-1 to TRBJ2-7; TRBD2 matches 9 bases. CDR3 size: 16 residues. Unmatched junction bases numbered 7, after V lost 0 bases and J lost 3 bases. Germline lookup yields CDR1 SGHRS and CDR2 YFSETQ. In nucleotides, the CDR3 is TGCGCCAGCAGCTTGGGTAATAGCGGGAGTCTCTACGAGCAGTACTTC. This translates into CASSLGNSGSLYEQYF.

V gene TRBV30 combines with J gene TRBJ2-3; 7 nucleotides align to TRBD2. There are 15 residues in the CDR3. V shed 4 bases and J 4 bases; nucleotides not matched to a gene: 11. The germline V gene encodes CDR1 GTSNPN and CDR2 SVGIG (reference sequence). The CDR3 region is CAWMGVGGSPDTQYF. CDR3 sequence (DNA): TGTGCCTGGATGGGTGTCGGCGGGAGCCCAGATACGCAGTATTTT.

The chain recombines TRBV10-2 with TRBJ1-2; tentative D call: TRBD1 (5 bases). V gave up 4 bases and J gave up 4 bases, with 7 bases separating them. This CDR3 is built from 12 residues. CDR1 WSHSY and CDR2 SAAADI come from the germline V gene. The CDR3 bases are TGCGCCAGCAGTGCGGGGGGCTATGGCTACACCTTC. It specifies CASSAGGYGYTF.

The rearrangement joins TRBV12-5 to TRBJ1-1; D is ambiguous. This CDR3 has 14 residues. Germline V CDR1 and CDR2: LGHNT, FRNRAP. V dropped 4 bases and J dropped 1 base, with 10 bases sitting between them. The CDR3 nucleotides read TGTGCTAGTGGTTACGGGGTGTCGAACACTGAAGCTTTCTTT. Its translation: CASGYGVSNTEAFF. Drawing the rest from reference TRBV12-5 and TRBJ1-1, the complete variable domain is DARVTQTPRHKVTEMGQEVTMRCQPILGHNTVFWYRQTMMQGLELLAYFRNRAPLDDSGMPKDRFSAEMPDATLATLKIQPSEPRDSAVYFCASGYGVSNTEAFFGQGTRLTVV.

This clone came up once. The chain is built from TRBV4-3 and TRBJ2-3; no clear D gene. Germline CDR1 and CDR2: LGHNA and YSLEER. This CDR3 is 12 amino acids long. V lost 4 bases, J lost 4 bases, and 6 bases lay in between. The CDR3 DNA reads as TGCGCCAGCAGCCGCAGTTCAGATACGCAGTATTTT. As protein: CASSRSSDTQYF.

This clone has a handful of counts. V and J are TRBV5-4 and TRBJ2-1, with 9 bases identical to TRBD1. The CDR3 contains 16 residues. Germline values: CDR1 SGHNT, CDR2 YYREEE (reference sequence). The V and J ends lost 1 base and 7 bases, in that order; junction bases with no gene match: 9. The CDR3 DNA sequence: TGTGCCAGCAGCTTGCGTAACAGGGGGCTGGGGAATGAGCAGTTCTTC. Its translation is CASSLRNRGLGNEQFF.

The chain couples TRBV29-1 to TRBJ1-1; TRBD1 matches at 7 bases. The CDR3 extends over 13 amino acids. Germline V gives CDR1 SQVTM, CDR2 ANQGSEA. After removal of 7 bases from V and 1 base from J, the junction contained 6 bases not matched to a gene. The DNA for the CDR3 is TGCAGCGCCACCGACAGGGAGAACACTGAAGCTTTCTTT. Its protein is CSATDRENTEAFF.

This chain uses TRBV7-2 with TRBJ2-3; 7 bases are shared with TRBD2. Germline V gene lookup returns CDR1 SGHTA and CDR2 FQGNSA. The trim removed 1 base at V and 1 base at J, leaving 11 bases unmatched. The CDR3 is 18 residues long. CDR3 DNA sequence: TGTGCCAGCAGCTTAGAGGGGAGGGGATGGGTAGGCACAGATACGCAGTATTTT. Translating gives CASSLEGRGWVGTDTQYF.

This chain connects TRBV19 to TRBJ1-2, with TRBD1 identical over 7 bases. This CDR3 region has 15 residues. CDR1 LNHDA and CDR2 SQIVND come from the germline V gene (reference sequence). The junction had 8 bases not matched to a gene; V was cut back by 5 bases and J by 2 bases. CDR3 residues: CASSSLTGLNYGYTF. CDR3 sequence (DNA): TGTGCCAGTAGTTCTTTGACAGGGTTAAACTATGGCTACACCTTC.

The rearrangement links TRBV6-6 to TRBJ2-5; D is ambiguous. The J call may be wrong; the DNA end is better matched by TRBJ2-7. The CDR3 contains 15 residues. Per germline, CDR1 MNHNY and CDR2 SVGAGI (reference sequence). This chain's CDR3 is CASSWLAVSSYEQYF. In nucleotides, the CDR3 is TGTGCCAGCAGTTGGTTGGCGGTGAGCTCCTACGAGCAGTACTTC.

The CDR3 protein is CSVDTASAYNEQFF. CDR3 bases: TGCAGCGTGGATACAGCTTCTGCCTACAATGAGCAGTTCTTC. J is TRBJ2-1 and V is TRBV29-1; D not certain. Trimming cost V 6 bases and J 2 bases, with 14 bases left between them. The CDR3 is made up of 14 amino acids. The germline CDR1 and CDR2 sequences are SQVTM and ANQGSEA.

This clone was detected only a few times. This rearrangement joins TRBV2 to TRBJ1-1; 12 nucleotides agree with TRBD1. The CDR3 loop spans 18 amino acids. The junction had 13 bases not matched to a gene; V was cut back by 7 bases and J by 1 base. Germline values: CDR1 SNHLY, CDR2 FYNNEI. The CDR3 coding sequence is TGTGCCAGCAACCCTAAGTCTGGGACAGGGGGCACGAACACTGAAGCTTTCTTT. It specifies CASNPKSGTGGTNTEAFF.

This sequence joins TRBV6-5 and TRBJ2-7; D may be TRBD2 (6 bases). This CDR3 is 14 amino acids long. V lost 6 bases and J 0 bases, leaving 12 bases between the germline ends. CDR1 is MNHEY, CDR2 SVGAGI, per germline. In DNA form, the CDR3 reads TGTGCCAGCAGAGGGACTCAAGTCTCCTACGAGCAGTACTTC. Translated, it gives CASRGTQVSYEQYF.